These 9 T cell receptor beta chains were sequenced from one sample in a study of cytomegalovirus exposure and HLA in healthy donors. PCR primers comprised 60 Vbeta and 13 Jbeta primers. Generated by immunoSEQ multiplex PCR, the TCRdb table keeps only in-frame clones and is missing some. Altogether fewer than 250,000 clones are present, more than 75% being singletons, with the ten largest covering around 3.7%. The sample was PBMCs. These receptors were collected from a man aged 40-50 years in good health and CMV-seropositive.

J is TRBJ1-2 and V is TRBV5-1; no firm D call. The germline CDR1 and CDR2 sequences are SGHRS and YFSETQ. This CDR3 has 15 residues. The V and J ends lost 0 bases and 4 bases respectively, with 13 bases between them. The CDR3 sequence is CASSLGGSQLYGYTF. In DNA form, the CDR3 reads TGCGCCAGCAGCTTGGGAGGGAGTCAGCTCTATGGCTACACCTTC.

CDR3 coding DNA: TGCGCCAGCAGCCCCCAGGGACAGGGACCCTCCTACGAGCAGTACTTC. Its protein product is CASSPQGQGPSYEQYF. The V call is TRBV4-3, the J call TRBJ2-5; 9 positions match TRBD1. The end of the DNA aligns better with TRBJ2-7, so the J call may be wrong. The CDR3 consists of 16 residues. Germline values: CDR1 LGHNA, CDR2 YSLEER.

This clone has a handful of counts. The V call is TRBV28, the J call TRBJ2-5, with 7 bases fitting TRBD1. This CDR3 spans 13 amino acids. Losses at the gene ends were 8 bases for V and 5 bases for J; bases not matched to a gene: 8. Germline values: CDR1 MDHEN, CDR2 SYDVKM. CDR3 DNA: TGTGCCAGCCGCCGGACAGGTCCCGAGACCCAGTACTTC. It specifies CASRRTGPETQYF.

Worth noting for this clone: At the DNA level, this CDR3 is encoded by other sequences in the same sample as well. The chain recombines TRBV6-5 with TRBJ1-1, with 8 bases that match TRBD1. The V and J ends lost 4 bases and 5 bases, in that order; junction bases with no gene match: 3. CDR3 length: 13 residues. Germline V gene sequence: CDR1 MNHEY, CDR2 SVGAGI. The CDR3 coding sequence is TGTGCCAGCAGTTGGGACAGGTTAACTGAAGCTTTCTTT. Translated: CASSWDRLTEAFF.

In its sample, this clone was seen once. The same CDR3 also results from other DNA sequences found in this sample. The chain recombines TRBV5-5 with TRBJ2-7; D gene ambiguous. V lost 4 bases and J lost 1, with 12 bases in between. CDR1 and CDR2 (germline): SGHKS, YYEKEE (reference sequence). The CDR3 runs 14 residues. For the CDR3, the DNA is TGTGCCAGCAGCCCCGACACTGGGTCCTACGAGCAGTACTTC. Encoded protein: CASSPDTGSYEQYF.

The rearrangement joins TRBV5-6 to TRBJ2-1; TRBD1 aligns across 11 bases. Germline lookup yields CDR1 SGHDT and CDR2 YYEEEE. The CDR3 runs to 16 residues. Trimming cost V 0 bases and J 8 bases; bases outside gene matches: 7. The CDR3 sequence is CASSLGGTGGWDEQFF. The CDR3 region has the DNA TGTGCCAGCAGCTTGGGAGGGACAGGGGGGTGGGATGAGCAGTTCTTC.

The DNA of the CDR3 is TGTGCCAGTAGTGGAAACAGGGGAACTGAAGCTTTCTTT. Translated: CASSGNRGTEAFF. The chain combines TRBV19 with TRBJ1-1; TRBD1 agrees at 7 bases. This CDR3 contains 13 residues. Germline assignment: CDR1 LNHDA and CDR2 SQIVND (reference sequence). The ends lost 5 bases at V and 5 bases at J; junction bases unmatched: 5.

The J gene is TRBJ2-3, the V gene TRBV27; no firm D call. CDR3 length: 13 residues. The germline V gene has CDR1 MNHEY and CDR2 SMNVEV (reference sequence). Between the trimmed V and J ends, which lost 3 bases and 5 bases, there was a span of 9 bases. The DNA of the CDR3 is TGTGCCAGCAGTTTCACTTCGAGAGATACGCAGTATTTT. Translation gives CASSFTSRDTQYF.

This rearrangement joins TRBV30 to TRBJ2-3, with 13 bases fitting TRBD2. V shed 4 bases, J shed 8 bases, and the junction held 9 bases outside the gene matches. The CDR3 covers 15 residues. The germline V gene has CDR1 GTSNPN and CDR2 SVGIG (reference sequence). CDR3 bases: TGTGCCTGGAAACCTACTAGCGGGAGGGAAGGTACGCAGTATTTT. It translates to CAWKPTSGREGTQYF. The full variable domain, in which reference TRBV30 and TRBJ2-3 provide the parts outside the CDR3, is SQTIHQWPATLVQPVGSPLSLECTVEGTSNPNLYWYRQAAGRGLQLLFYSVGIGQISSEVPQNLSASRPQDRQFILSSKKLLLSDSGFYLCAWKPTSGREGTQYFGPGTRLTVL.